This T cell receptor beta chain was found in a study of blood T cell repertoires in COVID-19. Study background: Whether acute or convalescent, the COVID-19 samples came from the United States, Italy and Spain.

Clones were read by immunoSEQ multiplex PCR, and TCRdb kept only the in-frame ones, dropping some. This table has about 120,000 clones, over 60% appearing once. The CDR3 totals 13 residues. V shed 1 base and J shed 5 bases, with 6 bases lying between them. Germline V gene lookup returns CDR1 SGHKS and CDR2 YYEKEE (reference sequence). This clonotype was sampled from a human donor in a cohort sampled during active COVID-19. The gene calls are TRBV5-5 and TRBJ1-4; D is ambiguous. Sequencing was carried out using peripheral blood. Written as DNA, the CDR3 is TGTGCCAGCAGCTTGACTTACAATGAAAAACTGTTTTTT. Amino acids: CASSLTYNEKLFF.